This T cell receptor beta chain was captured in a study of CD8+CD57+ T cells in acquired aplastic anemia. On the study more broadly: Quantities of DNA derived from sorted CD4+ and CD8+ cells averaged roughly 3 ug.

According to the study, genomic DNA was the template for TCR beta VDJ and CDR3 profiling. In TCRdb, the reads were re-called with MiXCR into one record per CDR3 protein. The repertoire holds 150,000 or so distinct CDR3 sequences, with 40% to 50% as singletons. Germline lookup yields CDR1 SGDLS and CDR2 YYNGEE. The J segment lost 6 bases and the V segment lost 3 bases, leaving 8 bases of the junction unmatched. CDR3 length: 15 residues. Sequencing involved patients with CD8+CD57+ cell expansion previously shown by flow cytometry. The sequencing sample was made of sorted CD4+, CD8+, or CD8+CD57+ T cells (not recorded which) from PBMCs. This receptor was obtained from a human donor with aplastic anemia. The genes are TRBV9 and TRBJ2-7; 11 bases fit TRBD2. The CDR3 DNA reads TGTGCCAGCAGCGCGACTAGCGGGACTTCGCTCGAGCAGTACTTC. The encoded protein is CASSATSGTSLEQYF.